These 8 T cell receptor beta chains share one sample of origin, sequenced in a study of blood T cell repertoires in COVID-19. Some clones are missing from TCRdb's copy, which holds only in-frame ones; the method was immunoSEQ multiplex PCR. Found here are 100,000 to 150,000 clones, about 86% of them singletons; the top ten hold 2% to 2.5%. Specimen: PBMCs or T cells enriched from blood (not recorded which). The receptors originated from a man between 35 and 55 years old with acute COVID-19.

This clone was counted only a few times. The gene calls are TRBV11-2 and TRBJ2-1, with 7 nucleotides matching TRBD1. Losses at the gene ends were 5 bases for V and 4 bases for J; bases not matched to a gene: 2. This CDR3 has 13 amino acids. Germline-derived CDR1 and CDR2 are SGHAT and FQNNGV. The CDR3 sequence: CASSEQGYNEQFF. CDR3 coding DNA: TGTGCCAGCAGCGAACAGGGGTACAATGAGCAGTTCTTC.

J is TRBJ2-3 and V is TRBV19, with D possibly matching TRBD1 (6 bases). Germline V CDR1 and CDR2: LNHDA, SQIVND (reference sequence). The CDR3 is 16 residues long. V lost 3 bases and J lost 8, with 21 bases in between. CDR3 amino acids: CASSIDRPQLLGTQYF. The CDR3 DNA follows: TGTGCCAGTAGTATTGACAGGCCCCAATTGTTGGGTACGCAGTATTTT.

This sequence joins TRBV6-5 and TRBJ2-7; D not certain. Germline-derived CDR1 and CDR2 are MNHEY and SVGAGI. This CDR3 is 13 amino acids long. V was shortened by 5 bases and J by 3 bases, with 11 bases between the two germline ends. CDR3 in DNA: TGTGCCAGCAGTCCTAGGAGTTTCTACGAGCAGTACTTC. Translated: CASSPRSFYEQYF.

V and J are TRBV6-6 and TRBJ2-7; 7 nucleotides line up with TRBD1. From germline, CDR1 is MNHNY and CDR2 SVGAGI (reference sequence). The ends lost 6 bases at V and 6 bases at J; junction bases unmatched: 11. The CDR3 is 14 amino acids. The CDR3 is CASSHRDSVSEQYF. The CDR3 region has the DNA TGTGCCAGCAGCCACCGGGACAGTGTCTCCGAGCAGTACTTC.

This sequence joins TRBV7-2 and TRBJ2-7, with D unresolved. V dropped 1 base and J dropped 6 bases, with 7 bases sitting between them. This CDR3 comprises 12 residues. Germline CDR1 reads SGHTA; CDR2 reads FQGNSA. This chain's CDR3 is CASSLDTGEQYF. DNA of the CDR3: TGTGCCAGCAGCTTAGATACGGGCGAGCAGTACTTC.

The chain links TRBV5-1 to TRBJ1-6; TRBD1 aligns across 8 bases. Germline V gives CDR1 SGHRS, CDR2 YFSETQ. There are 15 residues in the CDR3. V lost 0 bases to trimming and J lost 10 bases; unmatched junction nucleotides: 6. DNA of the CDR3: TGCGCCAGCAGCTTGGGGACAGGGAGGGGATCACCCCTCCACTTT. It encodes CASSLGTGRGSPLHF.

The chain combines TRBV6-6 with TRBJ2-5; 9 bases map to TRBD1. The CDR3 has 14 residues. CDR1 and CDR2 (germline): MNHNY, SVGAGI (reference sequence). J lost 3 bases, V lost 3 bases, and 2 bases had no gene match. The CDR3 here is CASSYRTGEETQYF. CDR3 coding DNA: TGTGCCAGCAGTTATCGGACAGGGGAAGAGACCCAGTACTTC.

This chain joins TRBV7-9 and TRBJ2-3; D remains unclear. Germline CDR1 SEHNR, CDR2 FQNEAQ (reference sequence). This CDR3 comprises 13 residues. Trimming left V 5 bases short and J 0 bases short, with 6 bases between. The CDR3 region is CASSRYSTDTQYF. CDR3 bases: TGTGCCAGCAGCCGCTATAGCACAGATACGCAGTATTTT.